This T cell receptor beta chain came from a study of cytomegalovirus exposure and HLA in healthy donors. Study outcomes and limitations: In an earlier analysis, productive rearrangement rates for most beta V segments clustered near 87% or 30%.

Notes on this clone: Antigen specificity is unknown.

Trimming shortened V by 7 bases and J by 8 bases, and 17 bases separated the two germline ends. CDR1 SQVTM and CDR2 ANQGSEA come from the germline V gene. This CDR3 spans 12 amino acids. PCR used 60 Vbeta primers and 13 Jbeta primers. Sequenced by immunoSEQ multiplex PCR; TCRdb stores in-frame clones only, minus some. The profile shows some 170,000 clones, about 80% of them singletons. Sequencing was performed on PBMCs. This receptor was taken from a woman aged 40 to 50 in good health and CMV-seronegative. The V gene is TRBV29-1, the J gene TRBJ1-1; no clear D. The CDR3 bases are TGCAGCGCCGACGTCTTAGCATCGGAAGCTTTCTTT. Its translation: CSADVLASEAFF.